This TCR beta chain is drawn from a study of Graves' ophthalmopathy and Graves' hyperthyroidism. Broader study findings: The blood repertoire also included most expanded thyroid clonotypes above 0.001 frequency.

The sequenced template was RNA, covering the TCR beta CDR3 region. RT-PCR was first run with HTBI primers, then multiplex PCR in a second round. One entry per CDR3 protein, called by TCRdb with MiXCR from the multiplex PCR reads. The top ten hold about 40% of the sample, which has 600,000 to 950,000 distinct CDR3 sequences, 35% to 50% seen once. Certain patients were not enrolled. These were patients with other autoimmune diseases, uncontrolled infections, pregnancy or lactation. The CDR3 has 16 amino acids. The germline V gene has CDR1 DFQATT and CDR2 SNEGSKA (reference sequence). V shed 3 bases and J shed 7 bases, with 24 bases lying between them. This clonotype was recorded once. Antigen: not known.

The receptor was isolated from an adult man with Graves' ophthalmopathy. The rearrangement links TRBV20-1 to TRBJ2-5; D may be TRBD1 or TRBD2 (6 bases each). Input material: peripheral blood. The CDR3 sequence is CSASQGTGLGRGTQYF. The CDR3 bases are TGCAGTGCTAGTCAGGGGACTGGCTTGGGTCGCGGGACCCAGTACTTC.